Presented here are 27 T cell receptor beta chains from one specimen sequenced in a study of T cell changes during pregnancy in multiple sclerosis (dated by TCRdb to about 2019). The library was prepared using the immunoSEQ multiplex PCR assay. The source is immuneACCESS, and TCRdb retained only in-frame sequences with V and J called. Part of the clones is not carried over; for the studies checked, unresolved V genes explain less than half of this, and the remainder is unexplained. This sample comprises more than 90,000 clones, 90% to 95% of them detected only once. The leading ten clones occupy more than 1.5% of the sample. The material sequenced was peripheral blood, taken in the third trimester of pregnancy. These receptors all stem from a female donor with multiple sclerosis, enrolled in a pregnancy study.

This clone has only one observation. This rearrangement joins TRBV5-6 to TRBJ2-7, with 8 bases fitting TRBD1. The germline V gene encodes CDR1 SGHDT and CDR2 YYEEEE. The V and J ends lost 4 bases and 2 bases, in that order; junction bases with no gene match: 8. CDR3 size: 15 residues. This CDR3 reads CASSQGAGSAYEQYF. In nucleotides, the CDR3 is TGTGCCAGCAGCCAGGGGGCGGGGTCGGCCTACGAGCAGTACTTC.

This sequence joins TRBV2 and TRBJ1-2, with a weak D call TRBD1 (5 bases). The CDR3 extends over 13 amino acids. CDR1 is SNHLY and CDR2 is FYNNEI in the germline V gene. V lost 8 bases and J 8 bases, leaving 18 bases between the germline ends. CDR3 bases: TGTGCCAGCTTGGCAGGGCGAAAGGAAGGCTACACCTTC. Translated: CASLAGRKEGYTF.

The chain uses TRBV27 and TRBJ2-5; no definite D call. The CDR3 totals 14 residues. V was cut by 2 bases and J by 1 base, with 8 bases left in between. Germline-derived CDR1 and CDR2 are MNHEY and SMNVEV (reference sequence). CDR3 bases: TGTGCCAGCAGTTTAGTCGCTAGCCAAGAGACCCAGTACTTC. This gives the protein CASSLVASQETQYF.

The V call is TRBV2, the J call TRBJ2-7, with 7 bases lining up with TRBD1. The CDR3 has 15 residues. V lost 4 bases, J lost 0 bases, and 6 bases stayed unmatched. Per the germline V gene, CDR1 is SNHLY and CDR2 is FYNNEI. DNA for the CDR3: TGTGCCAGCAGTGGGACAGGCCGTAGCTCCTACGAGCAGTACTTC. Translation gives CASSGTGRSSYEQYF. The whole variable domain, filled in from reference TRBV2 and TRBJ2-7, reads EPEVTQTPSHQVTQMGQEVILRCVPISNHLYFYWYRQILGQKVEFLVSFYNNEISEKSEIFDDQFSVERPDGSNFTLKIRSTKLEDSAMYFCASSGTGRSSYEQYFGPGTRLTVT.

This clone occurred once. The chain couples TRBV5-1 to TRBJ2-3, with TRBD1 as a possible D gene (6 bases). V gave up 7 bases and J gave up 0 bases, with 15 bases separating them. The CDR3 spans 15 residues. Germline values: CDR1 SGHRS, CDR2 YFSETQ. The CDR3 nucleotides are TGCGCCAGCTCCCAAGGGACAACCAGCACAGATACGCAGTATTTT. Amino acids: CASSQGTTSTDTQYF.

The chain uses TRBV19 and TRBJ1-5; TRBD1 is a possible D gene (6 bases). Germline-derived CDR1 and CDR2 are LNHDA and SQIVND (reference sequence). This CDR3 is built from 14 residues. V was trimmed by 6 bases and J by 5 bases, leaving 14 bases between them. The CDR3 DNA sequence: TGTGCCAGTAGCCTAACAGGGCGACATCAGCCCCAGCATTTT. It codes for CASSLTGRHQPQHF.

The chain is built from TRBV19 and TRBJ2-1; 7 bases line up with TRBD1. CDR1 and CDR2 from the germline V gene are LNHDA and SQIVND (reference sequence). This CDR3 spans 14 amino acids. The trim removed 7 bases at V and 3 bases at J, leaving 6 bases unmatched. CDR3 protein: CASNRGPGYNEQFF. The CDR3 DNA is TGTGCCAGTAATAGGGGGCCGGGCTACAATGAGCAGTTCTTC. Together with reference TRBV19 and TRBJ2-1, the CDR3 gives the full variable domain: DGGITQSPKYLFRKEGQNVTLSCEQNLNHDAMYWYRQDPGQGLRLIYYSQIVNDFQKGDIAEGYSVSREKKESFPLTVTSAQKNPTAFYLCASNRGPGYNEQFFGPGTRLTVL.

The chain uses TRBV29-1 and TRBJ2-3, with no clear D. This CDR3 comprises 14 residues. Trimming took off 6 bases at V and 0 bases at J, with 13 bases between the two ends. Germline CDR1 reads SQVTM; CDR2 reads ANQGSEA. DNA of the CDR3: TGCAGCGTCACAGCTCAGCCCAGCACAGATACGCAGTATTTT. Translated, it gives CSVTAQPSTDTQYF.

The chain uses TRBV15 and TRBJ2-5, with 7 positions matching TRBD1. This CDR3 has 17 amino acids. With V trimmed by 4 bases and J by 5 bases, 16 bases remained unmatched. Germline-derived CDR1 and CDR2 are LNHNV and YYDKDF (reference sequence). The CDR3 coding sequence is TGTGCCACCAGCACCATAGGGATGACAGGGTTCGAGGAGACCCAGTACTTC. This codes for CATSTIGMTGFEETQYF.

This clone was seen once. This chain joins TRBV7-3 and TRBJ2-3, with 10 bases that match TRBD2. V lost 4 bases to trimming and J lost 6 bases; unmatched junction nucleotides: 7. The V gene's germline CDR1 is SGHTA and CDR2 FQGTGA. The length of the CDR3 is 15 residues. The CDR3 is CASSSQRGGLDTQYF. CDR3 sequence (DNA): TGTGCCAGCAGCTCCCAGCGGGGGGGCCTCGATACGCAGTATTTT. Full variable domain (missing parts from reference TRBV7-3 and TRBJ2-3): GAGVSQTPSNKVTEKGKYVELRCDPISGHTALYWYRQSLGQGPEFLIYFQGTGAADDSGLPNDRFFAVRPEGSVSTLKIQRTERGDSAVYLCASSSQRGGLDTQYFGPGTRLTVL.

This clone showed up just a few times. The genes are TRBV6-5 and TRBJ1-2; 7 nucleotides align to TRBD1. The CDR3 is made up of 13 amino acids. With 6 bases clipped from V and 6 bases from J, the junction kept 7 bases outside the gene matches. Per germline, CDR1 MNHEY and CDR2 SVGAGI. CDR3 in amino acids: CASSSDRDHGYTF. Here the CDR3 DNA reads TGTGCCAGCAGCTCCGACAGGGATCATGGCTACACCTTC.

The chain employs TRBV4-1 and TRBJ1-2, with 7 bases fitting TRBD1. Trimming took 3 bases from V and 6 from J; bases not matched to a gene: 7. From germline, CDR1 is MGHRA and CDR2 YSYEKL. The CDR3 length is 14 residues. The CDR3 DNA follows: TGCGCCAGCAGCCATCCCAGGGGGAAGAATGGCTACACCTTC. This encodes CASSHPRGKNGYTF.

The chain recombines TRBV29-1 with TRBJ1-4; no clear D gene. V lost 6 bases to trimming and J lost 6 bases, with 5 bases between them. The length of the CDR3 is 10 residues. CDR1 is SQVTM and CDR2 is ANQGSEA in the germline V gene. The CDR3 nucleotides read TGCAGCGTACTGGATGAAAAACTGTTTTTT. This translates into CSVLDEKLFF. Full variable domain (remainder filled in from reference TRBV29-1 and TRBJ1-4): SAVISQKPSRDICQRGTSLTIQCQVDSQVTMMFWYRQQPGQSLTLIATANQGSEATYESGFVIDKFPISRPNLTFSTLTVSNMSPEDSSIYLCSVLDEKLFFGSGTQLSVL.

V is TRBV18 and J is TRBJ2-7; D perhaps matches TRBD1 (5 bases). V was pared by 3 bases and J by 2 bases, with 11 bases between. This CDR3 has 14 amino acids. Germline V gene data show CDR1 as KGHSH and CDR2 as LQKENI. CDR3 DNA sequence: TGTGCCAGCTCACCTTCAGGGCGGACCTACGAGCAGTACTTC. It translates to CASSPSGRTYEQYF.

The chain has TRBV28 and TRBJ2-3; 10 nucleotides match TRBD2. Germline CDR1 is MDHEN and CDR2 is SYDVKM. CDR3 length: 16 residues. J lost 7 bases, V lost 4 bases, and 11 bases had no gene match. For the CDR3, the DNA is TGTGCCAGCAGTTCTGCTAGCGGGAGCGCCGTCTATACGCAGTATTTT. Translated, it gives CASSSASGSAVYTQYF.

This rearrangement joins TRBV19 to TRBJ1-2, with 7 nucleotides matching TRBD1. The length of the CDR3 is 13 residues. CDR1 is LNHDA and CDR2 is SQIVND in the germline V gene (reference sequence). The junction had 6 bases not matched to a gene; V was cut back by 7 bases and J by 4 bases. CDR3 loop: CASTEDRSYGYTF. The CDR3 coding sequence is TGTGCCAGTACCGAGGACAGGAGCTATGGCTACACCTTC. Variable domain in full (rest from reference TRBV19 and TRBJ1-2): DGGITQSPKYLFRKEGQNVTLSCEQNLNHDAMYWYRQDPGQGLRLIYYSQIVNDFQKGDIAEGYSVSREKKESFPLTVTSAQKNPTAFYLCASTEDRSYGYTFGSGTRLTVV.

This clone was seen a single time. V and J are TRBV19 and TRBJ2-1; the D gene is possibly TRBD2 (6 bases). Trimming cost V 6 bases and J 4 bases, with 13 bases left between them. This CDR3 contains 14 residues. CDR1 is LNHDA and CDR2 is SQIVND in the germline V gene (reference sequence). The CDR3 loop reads CASSPRGIYNEQFF. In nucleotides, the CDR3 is TGTGCCAGTAGCCCCCGGGGGATTTACAATGAGCAGTTCTTC. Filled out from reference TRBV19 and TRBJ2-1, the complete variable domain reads DGGITQSPKYLFRKEGQNVTLSCEQNLNHDAMYWYRQDPGQGLRLIYYSQIVNDFQKGDIAEGYSVSREKKESFPLTVTSAQKNPTAFYLCASSPRGIYNEQFFGPGTRLTVL.

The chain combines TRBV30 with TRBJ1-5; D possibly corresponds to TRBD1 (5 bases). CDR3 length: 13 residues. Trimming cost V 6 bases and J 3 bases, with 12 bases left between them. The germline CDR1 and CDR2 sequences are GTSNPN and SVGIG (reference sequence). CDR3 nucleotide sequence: TGTGCCTGTTCCGGGGGTAACAATCAGCCCCAGCATTTT. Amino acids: CACSGGNNQPQHF.

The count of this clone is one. The CDR3 DNA sequence: TGCGCCAGCAGGTGGAGGGCAGGCCAAGAGACCCAGTACTTC. Translating gives CASRWRAGQETQYF. The chain is built from TRBV5-1 and TRBJ2-5; weak D call: TRBD2 (6 bases). V was cut by 5 bases and J by 1 base, with 12 bases left in between. The CDR3 has 14 residues. Germline V gene data show CDR1 as SGHRS and CDR2 as YFSETQ.

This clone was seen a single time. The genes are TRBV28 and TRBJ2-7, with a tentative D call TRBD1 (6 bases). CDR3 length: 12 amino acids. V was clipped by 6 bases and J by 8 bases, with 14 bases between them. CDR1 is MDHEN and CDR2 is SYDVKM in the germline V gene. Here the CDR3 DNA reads TGTGCCAGCAGCCCTGACAGGTACAAGCAGTACTTC. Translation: CASSPDRYKQYF.

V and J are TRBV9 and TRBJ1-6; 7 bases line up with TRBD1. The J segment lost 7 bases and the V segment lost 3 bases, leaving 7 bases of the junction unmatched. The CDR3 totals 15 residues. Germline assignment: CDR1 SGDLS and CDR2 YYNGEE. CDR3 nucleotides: TGTGCCAGCAGCGGGGGGGACAGCTTAAATTCACCCCTCCACTTT. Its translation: CASSGGDSLNSPLHF.

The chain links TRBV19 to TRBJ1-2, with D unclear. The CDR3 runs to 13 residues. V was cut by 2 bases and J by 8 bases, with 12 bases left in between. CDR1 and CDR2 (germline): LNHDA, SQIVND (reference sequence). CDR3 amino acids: CASSIPGTTGYTF. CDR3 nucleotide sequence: TGTGCCAGTAGTATACCGGGTACGACGGGCTACACCTTC.

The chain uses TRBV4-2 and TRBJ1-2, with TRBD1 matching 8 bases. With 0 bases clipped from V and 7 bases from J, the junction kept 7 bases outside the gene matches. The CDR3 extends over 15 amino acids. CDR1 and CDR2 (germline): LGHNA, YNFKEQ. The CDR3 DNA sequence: TGTGCCAGCAGCCAAGACGCGACAGGGGAGCGTGGCTACACCTTC. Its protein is CASSQDATGERGYTF.

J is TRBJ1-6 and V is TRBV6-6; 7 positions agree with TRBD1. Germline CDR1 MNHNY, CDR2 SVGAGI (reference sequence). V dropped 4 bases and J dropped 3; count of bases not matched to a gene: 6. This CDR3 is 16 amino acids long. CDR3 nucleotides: TGTGCCAGCAGTTCGGACAGGTCGCGCTATAATTCACCCCTCCACTTT. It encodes CASSSDRSRYNSPLHF.

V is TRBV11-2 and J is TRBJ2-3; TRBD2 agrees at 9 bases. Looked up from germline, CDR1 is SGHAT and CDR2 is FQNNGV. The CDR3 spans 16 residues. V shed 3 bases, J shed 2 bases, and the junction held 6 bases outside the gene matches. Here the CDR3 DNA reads TGTGCCAGCAGCTTTCTAGCGGGGATCTCCACAGATACGCAGTATTTT. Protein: CASSFLAGISTDTQYF.

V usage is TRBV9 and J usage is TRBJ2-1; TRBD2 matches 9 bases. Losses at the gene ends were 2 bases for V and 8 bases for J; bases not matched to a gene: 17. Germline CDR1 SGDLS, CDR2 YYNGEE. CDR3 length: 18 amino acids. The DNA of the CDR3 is TGTGCCAGCAGCGTCAGACGGGCCTTGCGGGAGGGCCTGGATGAGCAGTTCTTC. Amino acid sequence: CASSVRRALREGLDEQFF.

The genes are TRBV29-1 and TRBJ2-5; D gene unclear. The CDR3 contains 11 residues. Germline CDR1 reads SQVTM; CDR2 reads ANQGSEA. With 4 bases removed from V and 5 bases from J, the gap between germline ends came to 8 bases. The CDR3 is CSVVELETQYF. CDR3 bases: TGCAGCGTTGTCGAGCTGGAGACCCAGTACTTC. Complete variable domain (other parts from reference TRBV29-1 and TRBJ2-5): SAVISQKPSRDICQRGTSLTIQCQVDSQVTMMFWYRQQPGQSLTLIATANQGSEATYESGFVIDKFPISRPNLTFSTLTVSNMSPEDSSIYLCSVVELETQYFGPGTRLLVL.